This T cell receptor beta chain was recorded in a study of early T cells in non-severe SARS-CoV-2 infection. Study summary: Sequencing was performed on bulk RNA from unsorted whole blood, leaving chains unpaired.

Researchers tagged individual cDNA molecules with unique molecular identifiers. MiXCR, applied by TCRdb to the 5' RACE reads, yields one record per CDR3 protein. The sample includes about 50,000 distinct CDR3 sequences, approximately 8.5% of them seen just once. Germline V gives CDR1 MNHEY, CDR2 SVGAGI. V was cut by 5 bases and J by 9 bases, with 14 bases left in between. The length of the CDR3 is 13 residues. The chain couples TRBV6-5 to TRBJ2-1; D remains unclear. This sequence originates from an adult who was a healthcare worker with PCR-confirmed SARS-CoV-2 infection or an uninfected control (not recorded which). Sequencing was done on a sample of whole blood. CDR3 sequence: CASSKTSSGEQFF. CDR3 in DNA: TGTGCCAGCAGTAAAACCAGTTCTGGTGAGCAGTTCTTC.